These 26 T cell receptor beta chains originate from one sample sequenced in a study of T cells in Graves' hyperthyroidism and ophthalmopathy. RNA transcripts provided the source from which TCR beta CDR3 regions were amplified. HTBI primers were employed in a first-round RT-PCR of the TCR CDR3. Each CDR3 protein is one row after TCRdb ran MiXCR on the multiplex PCR reads. The sample shows roughly 520,000 distinct CDR3 sequences, approximately 25% of them seen only once. Input material: blood. The receptors come from a woman aged 25-40 years with Graves' ophthalmopathy.

The table lists this clonotype with many counts. This chain connects TRBV19 to TRBJ2-5; tentatively, D is TRBD1 (6 bases). The CDR3 has 12 residues. Germline lookup yields CDR1 LNHDA and CDR2 SQIVND (reference sequence). V was pared by 7 bases and J by 5 bases, with 11 bases between. The CDR3 DNA reads TGTGCCAGTAAGCAGGGGTCGGAGACCCAGTACTTC. This translates into CASKQGSETQYF.

This clonotype occurred once. This chain uses TRBV7-9 with TRBJ2-7; 9 positions match TRBD1. In germline, CDR1 is SEHNR, CDR2 FQNEAQ (reference sequence). This CDR3 spans 14 amino acids. Losses at the gene ends were 8 bases for V and 6 bases for J; bases not matched to a gene: 11. In DNA form, the CDR3 reads TGTGCCAGCGCTCGGGAACAGGGGGCCTGCGAGCAGTACTTC. This sequence encodes CASAREQGACEQYF.

There are a few counts of this clonotype. The chain carries TRBV6-1 and TRBJ2-2, with 9 nucleotides matching TRBD2. Trimming took 6 bases from V and 5 from J; bases not matched to a gene: 13. The CDR3 extends over 17 amino acids. Germline V gene sequence: CDR1 MNHNS, CDR2 SASEGT. CDR3 region: CASSQAGGTDMTGELFF. As DNA, the CDR3 is TGTGCCAGCAGCCAGGCGGGGGGGACAGATATGACCGGGGAGCTGTTTTTT.

This clonotype was seen ten or more times. The chain has TRBV7-9 and TRBJ1-2; D perhaps matches TRBD1 (6 bases). The ends were cut back, 5 bases at V and 1 base at J, with 14 bases in the middle. Germline-derived CDR1 and CDR2 are SEHNR and FQNEAQ (reference sequence). The CDR3 length is 15 residues. The CDR3 DNA is TGTGCCAGCAGCCCCACAGGGATCTTTAACTATGGCTACACCTTC. Its translation is CASSPTGIFNYGYTF.

This clonotype was observed at least ten times. The chain recombines TRBV7-9 with TRBJ1-2; D ambiguous. The CDR3 length is 13 residues. From germline, CDR1 is SEHNR and CDR2 FQNEAQ (reference sequence). Between the trimmed V and J ends, which lost 5 bases and 6 bases, there was a span of 13 bases. The CDR3 sequence: CASSLVTGDGYTF. The DNA for the CDR3 is TGTGCCAGCAGCCTGGTTACGGGTGATGGCTACACCTTC.

This clonotype came up many times. The chain recombines TRBV12-3 or TRBV12-4 with TRBJ1-2; D possibly corresponds to TRBD1 (5 bases). This CDR3 comprises 17 residues. V was shortened by 10 bases and J by 4 bases, with 28 bases between the two germline ends. The CDR3 sequence is CAIATRPAGFWSYGYTF. The CDR3 region has the DNA TGTGCCATCGCTACCAGGCCCGCAGGGTTTTGGTCCTATGGCTACACCTTC.

The rearrangement joins TRBV27 to TRBJ2-7, with 8 bases lining up with TRBD1. The CDR3 extends over 17 amino acids. The trim removed 3 bases at V and 4 bases at J, leaving 14 bases unmatched. Germline V gene lookup returns CDR1 MNHEY and CDR2 SMNVEV (reference sequence). The DNA for the CDR3 is TGTGCCAGCAGTTTTTTCCGCAAGACAGGGGTGGTGTACGAGCAGTACTTC. It translates to CASSFFRKTGVVYEQYF.

This chain uses TRBV11-1 with TRBJ1-1; 8 bases align to TRBD1. With 5 bases clipped from V and 1 base from J, the junction kept 9 bases outside the gene matches. The germline V gene encodes CDR1 SGHAT and CDR2 FQDESV (reference sequence). The CDR3 length is 16 residues. CDR3 amino acids: CASSPRQGRGNTEAFF. The CDR3 DNA sequence: TGTGCCAGCAGCCCGAGACAGGGGCGGGGGAACACTGAAGCTTTCTTT.

This clonotype was counted ten times or more. The gene calls are TRBV29-1 and TRBJ2-2; TRBD1 matches at 9 bases. Germline CDR1 and CDR2: SQVTM and ANQGSEA. J lost 2 bases, V lost 3 bases, and 4 bases had no gene match. The CDR3 contains 15 residues. The CDR3: CSVDGTGSNTGELFF. The CDR3, as DNA: TGCAGCGTTGATGGGACAGGGAGCAACACCGGGGAGCTGTTTTTT.

The table lists this clonotype with a count of one. The V call is TRBV27, the J call TRBJ2-7, with a weak D call TRBD2 (5 bases). The V end lost 8 bases, the J end lost 5 bases, and 19 bases lay between the germline ends. CDR3 length equals 14 residues. Looked up from germline, CDR1 is MNHEY and CDR2 is SMNVEV (reference sequence). This CDR3 is CASSLGEGRNEQYF. The DNA of the CDR3 is TGTGCCAGCTCCCTGGGAGAGGGCCGAAACGAGCAGTACTTC.

This CDR3 reads CSANSGSTEAFF. Written as DNA, the CDR3 is TGCAGTGCTAACTCCGGGTCGACTGAAGCTTTCTTT. The chain couples TRBV20-1 to TRBJ1-1; D uncertain. Germline assignment: CDR1 DFQATT and CDR2 SNEGSKA (reference sequence). The ends were cut back, 4 bases at V and 5 bases at J, with 11 bases in the middle. CDR3 length: 12 amino acids.

This clonotype appeared many times. The V call is TRBV7-2, the J call TRBJ2-1; 8 nucleotides align to TRBD1. After removal of 6 bases from V and 6 bases from J, the junction contained 4 bases not matched to a gene. The CDR3 runs 13 residues. Germline-derived CDR1 and CDR2 are SGHTA and FQGNSA. The CDR3 DNA follows: TGTGCCAGCAGTTCTACAGGGGGCAATGAGCAGTTCTTC. Encoded protein: CASSSTGGNEQFF. Using reference TRBV7-2 and TRBJ2-1 for the parts outside the CDR3, the full variable domain is GAGVSQSPSNKVTEKGKDVELRCDPISGHTALYWYRQSLGQGLEFLIYFQGNSAPDKSGLPSDRFSAERTGGSVSTLTIQRTQQEDSAVYLCASSSTGGNEQFFGPGTRLTVL.

There are many counts of this clonotype. The chain employs TRBV6-5 and TRBJ2-7; possibly TRBD1 for D (5 bases). CDR3 length equals 12 residues. Trimming removed 7 bases from V and 5 bases from J, with 12 bases in between. Germline values: CDR1 MNHEY, CDR2 SVGAGI. For the CDR3, the DNA is TGTGCCAGCACCACGTTAGGGGACGAGCAGTACTTC. Its translation: CASTTLGDEQYF.

This clonotype was observed at least ten times. The chain combines TRBV12-3 or TRBV12-4 with TRBJ1-2; D call uncertain. The CDR3 spans 15 residues. V was clipped by 5 bases and J by 8 bases, with 21 bases between them. This CDR3 is CASSTPRSLGVGYTF. CDR3 nucleotide sequence: TGTGCCAGCAGTACCCCCAGGAGTTTGGGTGTCGGCTACACCTTC.

This clonotype was recorded many times. The chain joins TRBV2 to TRBJ2-7, with D maybe TRBD1 (6 bases). V was trimmed by 9 bases and J by 2 bases, leaving 11 bases between them. This CDR3 has 12 amino acids. Germline CDR1 SNHLY, CDR2 FYNNEI. The CDR3 sequence: CASSTGPYEQYF. The DNA of the CDR3 is TGTGCCAGTTCGACAGGACCCTACGAGCAGTACTTC.

This clonotype was picked up many times. This chain joins TRBV7-3 and TRBJ2-7, with D perhaps matching TRBD1 (5 bases). The V gene's germline CDR1 is SGHTA and CDR2 FQGTGA. V was shortened by 3 bases and J by 3 bases, with 27 bases between the two germline ends. This CDR3 comprises 19 residues. The CDR3 sequence: CASSFPRDSTVSLYYEQYF. The CDR3 nucleotides read TGTGCCAGCAGCTTCCCACGAGACTCGACAGTATCCCTATACTACGAGCAGTACTTC.

This clonotype has at least ten counts. This rearrangement joins TRBV2 to TRBJ2-5, with a possible D match to TRBD2 (5 bases). Germline V CDR1 and CDR2: SNHLY, FYNNEI. Trimming took off 6 bases at V and 4 bases at J, with 9 bases between the two ends. The CDR3 consists of 12 residues. The CDR3: CASRVGRETQYF. The CDR3 nucleotides are TGTGCCAGCAGAGTGGGGAGAGAGACCCAGTACTTC.

Ten or more counts support this clonotype. This chain connects TRBV12-5 to TRBJ2-2, with 9 bases aligning to TRBD1. The CDR3 length is 16 residues. V dropped 0 bases and J dropped 7; count of bases not matched to a gene: 6. Germline loops: CDR1 LGHNT, CDR2 FRNRAP. The CDR3 spells CASGLVLGQGSGELFF. CDR3 DNA: TGTGCTAGTGGTTTGGTACTGGGACAGGGCAGCGGGGAGCTGTTTTTT.

The chain joins TRBV28 to TRBJ1-1; a possible D gene is TRBD1 (6 bases). This CDR3 has 14 amino acids. V was pared by 4 bases and J by 5 bases, with 14 bases between. Germline V gene sequence: CDR1 MDHEN, CDR2 SYDVKM. CDR3: CASSSTGSRTEAFF. CDR3 nucleotide sequence: TGTGCCAGCAGTTCTACAGGGAGCAGGACTGAAGCTTTCTTT.

This chain joins TRBV11-2 and TRBJ1-2, with a possible D match to TRBD1 (5 bases). With 0 bases removed from V and 8 bases from J, the gap between germline ends came to 13 bases. Germline lookup yields CDR1 SGHAT and CDR2 FQNNGV. This CDR3 comprises 14 residues. CDR3 bases: TGTGCCAGCAGCTTAGATGGGGCTGTCTTGGGCTACACCTTC. This encodes CASSLDGAVLGYTF. The whole variable domain, filled in from reference TRBV11-2 and TRBJ1-2, reads EAGVAQSPRYKIIEKRQSVAFWCNPISGHATLYWYQQILGQGPKLLIQFQNNGVVDDSQLPKDRFSAERLKGVDSTLKIQPAKLEDSAVYLCASSLDGAVLGYTFGSGTRLTVV.

The table lists this clonotype with many counts. The chain joins TRBV11-2 to TRBJ2-7; D may be TRBD1 or TRBD2 (5 bases each). The V end was cut by 6 bases, the J end by 0 bases, with 15 bases between. Looked up from germline, CDR1 is SGHAT and CDR2 is FQNNGV. The CDR3 is 15 residues long. For the CDR3, the DNA is TGTGCCAGCAGTAACTCCGGGACGGCCTCCTACGAGCAGTACTTC. Encoded protein: CASSNSGTASYEQYF.

This clonotype was detected ten times or more. This chain uses TRBV6-2 or TRBV6-3 with TRBJ2-2; TRBD2 agrees at 8 bases. The CDR3 covers 13 residues. Unmatched junction bases numbered 3, after V lost 8 bases and J lost 4 bases. Germline CDR1 reads MNHEY; CDR2 reads SVGEGT. The CDR3, as DNA: TGTGCCAGCGTGCTAGCGGGCACCGGGGAGCTGTTTTTT. Protein: CASVLAGTGELFF.

This clonotype was seen ten or more times. J is TRBJ2-2 and V is TRBV5-1, with 9 bases aligning to TRBD1. CDR1 and CDR2 (germline): SGHRS, YFSETQ. With 3 bases clipped from V and 3 bases from J, the junction kept 3 bases outside the gene matches. This CDR3 spans 15 amino acids. Here the CDR3 DNA reads TGCGCCAGCAGCTGGGACAGGGCGGACACCGGGGAGCTGTTTTTT. This gives the protein CASSWDRADTGELFF. Based on the CDR3 plus reference TRBV5-1 and TRBJ2-2, the full variable domain is KAGVTQTPRYLIKTRGQQVTLSCSPISGHRSVSWYQQTPGQGLQFLFEYFSETQRNKGNFPGRFSGRQFSNSRSEMNVSTLELGDSALYLCASSWDRADTGELFFGEGSRLTVL.

In this sample, this clonotype turned up a few times. No DNA is shown, since the ends of the CDR3 on it are uncertain; the CDR3 is the one TCRdb lists. The chain has TRBV15 and TRBJ1-1. The CDR3 spans 19 amino acids, including both terminal residues. Looked up from germline, CDR1 is LNHNV and CDR2 is YYDKDF (reference sequence). CDR3 sequence: CATSRDVGLGSRGNTEACF.

This clonotype was seen many times. CDR3: CAILPGTMSTEAFF. Here the CDR3 DNA reads TGTGCCATCCTCCCCGGGACAATGAGCACTGAAGCTTTCTTT. The chain uses TRBV10-3 and TRBJ1-1, with D perhaps TRBD1 (6 bases). This CDR3 contains 14 residues. The germline gives CDR1 ENHRY, CDR2 SYGVKD. The V gene lost 8 bases and the J gene lost 4 bases, with 17 bases spanning the gap.

This clonotype was picked up many times. The V call is TRBV6-1, the J call TRBJ1-5; D possibly corresponds to TRBD1 (6 bases). The V end lost 3 bases, the J end lost 3 bases, and 12 bases lay between the germline ends. This CDR3 spans 15 amino acids. Per the germline V gene, CDR1 is MNHNS and CDR2 is SASEGT. CDR3 protein: CASSEQGIDNQPQHF. The CDR3 region has the DNA TGTGCCAGCAGTGAGCAGGGGATAGACAATCAGCCCCAGCATTTT.